The clone carrying this T cell receptor beta chain was counted at least ten times. Its antigen remains unknown. Conversion of TCR transcripts into cDNA relied on 5'RACE template switching, which added a universal primer site and UMIs. TCRdb reanalysed the 5' RACE reads using MiXCR and keeps one entry per CDR3 protein. The sample records roughly 120,000 distinct CDR3 sequences, nearly 7.5% being singletons. The record originates from a study of T cells after yellow fever vaccination. In the study overall: Preparation of fractions with low cell numbers was performed using SMART-Seq v4 Ultra Low Input.

Study outcomes and limitations: A limited proportion of clonotypes was detected within both the CD4 and CD8 compartments. Subsequent to the booster, the majority of primary-vaccination clones reappeared (about 97% CD4, 85% to 90% CD8).

Germline CDR1 and CDR2: MGHRA and YSYEKL. Trimming took off 1 base at V and 2 bases at J, with 11 bases between the two ends. CDR3 length: 15 residues. This specimen consisted of CD4+ T cells sorted from PBMCs, obtained 10 days after the first yellow fever vaccination. The chain combines TRBV4-1 with TRBJ1-2; D might be TRBD1 (6 bases). The sequence came from a man younger than 35 who received the YFV17D yellow fever vaccine. CDR3: CASSQGRTENYGYTF. CDR3 in DNA: TGCGCCAGCAGCCAAGGGCGGACAGAGAACTATGGCTACACCTTC.